These 17 T cell receptor beta chains were all obtained from the same sample, sequenced in a study of blood T cell repertoires in COVID-19. Using immunoSEQ multiplex PCR, the repertoire was profiled, and TCRdb retains in-frame clones only, with some absent. Among approximately 200,000 clones listed, roughly three quarters were seen once. The sequencing sample was made of peripheral blood. These receptor sequences come from a man in his 60s with active or convalescent COVID-19.

This clone was picked up a small number of times. The gene calls are TRBV29-1 and TRBJ2-7; D perhaps matches TRBD1 (6 bases). The CDR3 has 13 amino acids. V was clipped by 1 base and J by 0 bases, with 7 bases between them. Germline V lookup: CDR1 SQVTM, CDR2 ANQGSEA. As DNA, the CDR3 is TGCAGCGTTGAAGGGGACAACTCCTACGAGCAGTACTTC. Its translation: CSVEGDNSYEQYF.

This clone was seen only a few times. The V and J genes are TRBV27 and TRBJ2-7; perhaps TRBD2 as D (6 bases). V lost 4 bases and J lost 3, with 10 bases in between. Germline CDR1 and CDR2: MNHEY and SMNVEV (reference sequence). The CDR3 sequence is 13 residues long. The CDR3 bases are TGTGCCAGCAGTTACGGGACTGACTACGAGCAGTACTTC. Its protein product is CASSYGTDYEQYF.

This clone came up once. The J gene is TRBJ2-2, the V gene TRBV25-1, with D possibly being TRBD1 (5 bases). CDR1 MGHDK and CDR2 SYGVNS come from the germline V gene. This CDR3 has 13 residues. Trimming removed 4 bases from V and 5 bases from J, with 8 bases in between. The CDR3 sequence: CASSGPGTGELFF. The CDR3 DNA is TGTGCCAGCAGTGGACCAGGGACCGGGGAGCTGTTTTTT. The variable domain in full, with the rest retrieved from reference TRBV25-1 and TRBJ2-2, is EADIYQTPRYLVIGTGKKITLECSQTMGHDKMYWYQQDPGMELHLIHYSYGVNSTEKGDLSSESTVSRIRTEHFPLTLESARPSHTSQYLCASSGPGTGELFFGEGSRLTVL.

In this sample, this clone turned up a few times. The chain is built from TRBV7-2 and TRBJ2-5, with no clear D. V was shortened by 5 bases and J by 5 bases, with 12 bases between the two germline ends. Per the germline V gene, CDR1 is SGHTA and CDR2 is FQGNSA. The CDR3 is made up of 13 amino acids. In DNA, the CDR3 is TGTGCCAGCAGCCCGAGCCTACGGGAGACCCAGTACTTC. As protein: CASSPSLRETQYF.

This rearrangement joins TRBV18 to TRBJ1-5, with D possibly TRBD1 on 5 matching bases. V shed 2 bases and J shed 11 bases, with 7 bases lying between them. In germline, CDR1 is KGHSH, CDR2 LQKENI. The CDR3 loop spans 11 amino acids. The CDR3 coding sequence is TGTGCCAGCTCACCAGGAGGGGCCCAGCATTTT. It codes for CASSPGGAQHF.

V usage is TRBV7-8 and J usage is TRBJ2-1; the D gene is possibly TRBD2 (6 bases). CDR3 length equals 14 residues. V lost 1 base and J 5 bases, leaving 9 bases between the germline ends. Germline V gene data show CDR1 as SGHVS and CDR2 as FQNEAQ. The CDR3 DNA follows: TGTGCCAGCAGCTTAGGGTGGAGGGACAATGAGCAGTTCTTC. Its translation: CASSLGWRDNEQFF.

This clone was seen more than once but under ten times. This CDR3 reads CASRTGTTNTEAFF. CDR3 DNA: TGTGCCAGCAGGACGGGAACTACGAACACTGAAGCTTTCTTT. The chain couples TRBV6-5 to TRBJ1-1, with D hard to call. Trimming took off 6 bases at V and 1 base at J, with 12 bases between the two ends. The CDR3 is 14 residues long. Germline assignment: CDR1 MNHEY and CDR2 SVGAGI.

J is TRBJ2-1 and V is TRBV6-2 or TRBV6-3; tentatively, D is TRBD1 (6 bases). The germline V and J ends were trimmed by 0 bases and 5 bases, with 17 bases remaining between them. CDR1 and CDR2 (germline): MNHEY, SVGEGT. The CDR3 has 17 residues. The CDR3 is CASSYSTGQLLDNEQFF. DNA of the CDR3: TGTGCCAGCAGTTACTCGACCGGACAGCTCCTTGACAATGAGCAGTTCTTC.

CDR3 residues: CASSQGTGNTGELFF. The CDR3 coding sequence is TGTGCCAGCTCTCAAGGGACAGGCAACACCGGGGAGCTGTTTTTT. The rearrangement links TRBV18 to TRBJ2-2, with 8 bases aligning to TRBD1. Trimming cost V 6 bases and J 2 bases; bases outside gene matches: 5. The CDR3 is 15 amino acids. Looked up from germline, CDR1 is KGHSH and CDR2 is LQKENI.

The rearrangement links TRBV4-2 to TRBJ2-2; D call uncertain. The ends were cut back, 5 bases at V and 7 bases at J, with 20 bases in the middle. The CDR3 sequence is 16 residues long. Germline CDR1 LGHNA, CDR2 YNFKEQ. CDR3 residues: CASSSHAGPQFGELFF. DNA for the CDR3: TGTGCCAGCAGCTCCCACGCAGGTCCTCAATTCGGGGAGCTGTTTTTT.

V gene TRBV11-2 combines with J gene TRBJ2-7; no definite D call. V lost 0 bases and J 2 bases, leaving 11 bases between the germline ends. The CDR3 loop spans 15 amino acids. Germline V CDR1 and CDR2: SGHAT, FQNNGV. The CDR3 reads CASSLDSGQAYEQYF. The CDR3 nucleotides read TGTGCCAGCAGCTTAGATTCTGGGCAGGCCTACGAGCAGTACTTC.

This chain connects TRBV6-5 to TRBJ2-7; weak D call: TRBD2 (6 bases). CDR1 is MNHEY, CDR2 SVGAGI, per germline. V shed 8 bases and J shed 7 bases, with 18 bases lying between them. There are 13 residues in the CDR3. CDR3 loop: CASDTGPRGEQYF. CDR3 nucleotides: TGTGCCAGCGACACAGGACCTCGGGGGGAGCAGTACTTC.

The chain couples TRBV5-1 to TRBJ1-1; D call uncertain. Looked up from germline, CDR1 is SGHRS and CDR2 is YFSETQ. The CDR3 loop spans 13 amino acids. Trimming removed 6 bases at V and 1 base at J, with 10 bases between. The CDR3 region is CASTLRQNTEAFF. In DNA, the CDR3 is TGCGCCAGCACCCTGCGACAGAACACTGAAGCTTTCTTT.

The sample holds one count of this clone. The chain recombines TRBV28 with TRBJ2-1; possibly TRBD2 for D (6 bases). Trimming removed 4 bases at V and 2 bases at J, with 12 bases between. Per the germline V gene, CDR1 is MDHEN and CDR2 is SYDVKM. This CDR3 comprises 15 residues. The CDR3 DNA is TGTGCCAGCAGTTGGAGGGCAGAGACCTACAATGAGCAGTTCTTC. The encoded protein is CASSWRAETYNEQFF.

The CDR3 spells CASTHGGQAPYEQYF. The CDR3 nucleotides read TGCGCCAGCACCCATGGGGGACAGGCTCCCTACGAGCAGTACTTC. This chain joins TRBV5-1 and TRBJ2-7; TRBD1 matches 8 bases. V trimming: 6 bases; J trimming: 2 bases; junction bases outside the gene matches: 10. The CDR3 spans 15 residues. The V gene's germline CDR1 is SGHRS and CDR2 YFSETQ.

The chain links TRBV7-2 to TRBJ2-3; the D gene is possibly TRBD1 (6 bases). The CDR3 contains 13 residues. Germline V gene data show CDR1 as SGHTA and CDR2 as FQGNSA. The ends were cut back, 5 bases at V and 4 bases at J, with 10 bases in the middle. The CDR3 sequence: CASSPRTADTQYF. In DNA form, the CDR3 reads TGTGCCAGCAGCCCCCGGACAGCAGATACGCAGTATTTT.

The rearrangement links TRBV19 to TRBJ1-5, with D perhaps TRBD1 (5 bases). The CDR3 extends over 12 amino acids. Germline CDR1 LNHDA, CDR2 SQIVND (reference sequence). Trimming took 6 bases from V and 7 from J, leaving 10 bases between them. The CDR3 sequence: CASSRGEQPQHF. The CDR3 DNA is TGTGCCAGTAGCCGGGGGGAGCAGCCCCAGCATTTT.